These T cell receptor beta chains were read from a single sample in a study of T cells after posttransplantation cyclophosphamide. Method: immunoSEQ multiplex PCR; TCRdb's copy keeps in-frame clones and lacks some. The table has about 22,000 clones, 73% seen once. Input material: memory CD4+ T cells sorted from PBMCs. These receptors were taken from a woman aged 55-69 years in good health, CMV-negative, and a related stem cell transplant donor. Each CDR3 is given with its conserved first and last residue. The D gene is left open where the match is weak. Part of the rows lack a size; the others show once, few, many or a class for expanded clones.

TRBV7-3,TRBD1,-,TRBJ2-1,TGTGCCAGCAGCTTAAAAGGAGGCAGGGGGTCCTACAATGAGCAGTTCTTC,CASSLKGGRGSYNEQFF
TRBV30,-,few,TRBJ1-6,TGTGCCTGGACCCCGTTCGCGGACAACTATTCACCCCTCCACTTT,CAWTPFADNYSPLHF
TRBV5-1,-,-,TRBJ2-3,TGCGCCAGCAGCTTGGCCCCAACAGATACGCAGTATTTT,CASSLAPTDTQYF
TRBV29-1,-,-,TRBJ2-5,TGCAGCGTTGATGGGGGGGCGGTGTGGGAGACCCAGTACTTC,CSVDGGAVWETQYF
TRBV15,TRBD2,-,TRBJ2-1,TGTGCCACCAGCAGAGAAGCGGGAGGAGGCCATGAGCAGTTCTTC,CATSREAGGGHEQFF
TRBV5-1,-,-,TRBJ2-5,TGCGCCAGCAGCTTGGCTACCGACTTGCCCCAGTACTTC,CASSLATDLPQYF
TRBV6-1,-,once,TRBJ2-7,TGTGCCAGCAGCCGGACAGTGAGCTCCTACGAGCAGTACTTC,CASSRTVSSYEQYF
TRBV19,-,-,TRBJ1-5,TGTGCCAGTAGTATCAACGTTGGAGGGCAGCCCCAGCATTTT,CASSINVGGQPQHF
TRBV5-1,-,-,TRBJ2-2,TGCGCCAGCAGCCGGCTGCCTAGTTCTGGCGGGGAGCTGTTTTTT,CASSRLPSSGGELFF
TRBV30,-,-,TRBJ1-5,TGTGCCTGGAGTTCCAGCTACAGGGAGCCCCAGCATTTT,CAWSSSYREPQHF
TRBV18,TRBD1,-,TRBJ1-2,TGTGCCAGCTCACCTCGGGCAGGGACAGGGGCTGGCTACACCTTC,CASSPRAGTGAGYTF
TRBV18,-,-,TRBJ2-1,TGTGCCAGCTCGAATTTTTTTCTGAGCTCCTACAATGAGCAGTTCTTC,CASSNFFLSSYNEQFF
TRBV2,-,-,TRBJ2-2,TGTGCCAGCACCTACAGGCCTTCCACCGGGGAGCTGTTTTTT,CASTYRPSTGELFF
TRBV5-5,TRBD2,-,TRBJ2-3,TGTGCCAGCAGCGGAGTCCCGGGACTAGGGACAGATACGCAGTATTTT,CASSGVPGLGTDTQYF
TRBV15,TRBD2,-,TRBJ2-4,TGTGCCACCAGCATGTCACTAGCGGGAGAAAGTATTCAGTACTTC,CATSMSLAGESIQYF
TRBV5-1,-,-,TRBJ2-7,TGCGCCAGCAGCTTTATACAGGGAGATTACGAGCAGTACTTC,CASSFIQGDYEQYF
TRBV30,TRBD1,-,TRBJ1-2,TGTGCCTGGACAGGGGGCTTTATCTATGGCTACACCTTC,CAWTGGFIYGYTF
TRBV28,-,-,TRBJ1-2,TGTGCCAGCAGTTGGGGTTTATTGGGGGCTGGCTACACCTTC,CASSWGLLGAGYTF
TRBV6-1,TRBD2,-,TRBJ2-1,TGTGCCAGCAGTGGGGGGACTAGCGGGAGGGTTGAGCAGTTCTTC,CASSGGTSGRVEQFF
TRBV5-6,-,-,TRBJ2-2,TGTGCCAGCTCCCCCCCGGGGGGCGGAATAAAAGGGGAGCTGTTTTTT,CASSPPGGGIKGELFF
TRBV10-3,-,-,TRBJ1-2,TGTGCCATCAGAAAGACAGGAGAGGTTGGCTACACCTTC,CAIRKTGEVGYTF
TRBV10-3,TRBD1,-,TRBJ2-2,TGTGCCGGACAGGGTTCGAACACCGGGGAGCTGTTTTTT,CAGQGSNTGELFF
TRBV11-3,-,once,TRBJ2-1,TGTGCCAGCAGCAGACAAAGCTCCTACAATGAGCAGTTCTTC,CASSRQSSYNEQFF
TRBV7-2,-,-,TRBJ2-7,TGTGCCAGCAGCCCGAGCTACGAGCAGTACTTC,CASSPSYEQYF
TRBV6-6,-,-,TRBJ2-2,TGTGCCAGCAGTCAGACTAGGGGAGCGAACACCGGGGAGCTGTTTTTT,CASSQTRGANTGELFF
TRBV28,TRBD1,few,TRBJ1-5,TGTGCCAGCAGTCCGCCCACAGGGGCGGGCAATCAGCCCCAGCATTTT,CASSPPTGAGNQPQHF
TRBV4-3,-,-,TRBJ1-2,TGCGCCAGCAGCCAAGTCGGAAAGGGGCTATTGTTC,CASSQVGKGLLF
TRBV19,-,-,TRBJ1-2,TGTGCCAGTAAAAATGGGGGGATCGGCTATGGCTACACCTTC,CASKNGGIGYGYTF
TRBV19,-,-,TRBJ1-5,TGTGCCAGTAGCCGGGTCCATAATCAGCCCCAGCATTTT,CASSRVHNQPQHF
TRBV6-6,TRBD1,-,TRBJ2-7,TGTGCCAGCAGTTACCCCGGGGACAGGGAAAACGAGCAGTACTTC,CASSYPGDRENEQYF
TRBV6-1,TRBD2,-,TRBJ2-5,TGTGCCAGCGCGACTAGCGGAGGCTCCTTCGAGACCCAGTACTTC,CASATSGGSFETQYF
TRBV7-9,-,-,TRBJ1-2,TGTGCCAGCAGCTTTGCCGGGGAAGGCTACACCTTC,CASSFAGEGYTF